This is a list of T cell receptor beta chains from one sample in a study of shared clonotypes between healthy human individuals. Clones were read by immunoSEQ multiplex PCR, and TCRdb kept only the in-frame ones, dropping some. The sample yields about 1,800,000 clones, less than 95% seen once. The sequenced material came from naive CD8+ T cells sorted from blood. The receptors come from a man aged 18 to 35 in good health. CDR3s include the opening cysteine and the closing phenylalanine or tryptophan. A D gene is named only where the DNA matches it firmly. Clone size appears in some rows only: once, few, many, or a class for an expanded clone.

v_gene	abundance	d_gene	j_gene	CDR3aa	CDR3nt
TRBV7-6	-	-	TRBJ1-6	CASSLGLGRADNSPLHF	TGTGCCAGCAGCTTAGGCTTGGGCAGGGCGGATAATTCACCCCTCCACTTT
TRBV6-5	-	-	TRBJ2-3	CASSPGPLRDTQYF	TGTGCCAGCAGCCCGGGCCCCCTAAGGGATACGCAGTATTTT
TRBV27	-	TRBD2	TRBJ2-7	CASSFSSGSYEQYF	TGTGCCAGCAGTTTTTCTAGCGGCTCCTACGAGCAGTACTTC
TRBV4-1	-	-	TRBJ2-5	CASSQEIGGYQETQYF	TGCGCCAGCAGCCAAGAAATCGGGGGCTACCAAGAGACCCAGTACTTC
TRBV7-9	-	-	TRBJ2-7	CASSLVPKNYEQYF	TGTGCCAGCAGCTTAGTTCCCAAAAACTACGAGCAGTACTTC
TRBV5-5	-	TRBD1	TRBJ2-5	CASSLAARDRETQYF	TGTGCCAGCAGCTTGGCCGCAAGGGACAGGGAGACCCAGTACTTC
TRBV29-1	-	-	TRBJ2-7	CSIFQGYEQYF	TGCAGCATTTTTCAGGGCTACGAGCAGTACTTC
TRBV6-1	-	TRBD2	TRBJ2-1	CASSEFQAGEYNEQFF	TGTGCCAGCAGTGAATTTCAAGCGGGGGAATACAATGAGCAGTTCTTC
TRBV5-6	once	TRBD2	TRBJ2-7	CASSSGLANYEQYF	TGTGCCAGCAGCTCAGGACTAGCGAACTACGAGCAGTACTTC
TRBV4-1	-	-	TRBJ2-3	CASSHTHTDTQYF	TGCGCCAGCAGCCACACCCACACAGATACGCAGTATTTT
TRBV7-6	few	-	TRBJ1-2	CASSPPGLDGYTF	TGTGCCAGCAGCCCACCAGGGCTGGACGGCTACACCTTC
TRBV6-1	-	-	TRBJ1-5	CASSEDLSGQPQHF	TGTGCCAGCAGTGAAGACCTTTCTGGTCAGCCCCAGCATTTT